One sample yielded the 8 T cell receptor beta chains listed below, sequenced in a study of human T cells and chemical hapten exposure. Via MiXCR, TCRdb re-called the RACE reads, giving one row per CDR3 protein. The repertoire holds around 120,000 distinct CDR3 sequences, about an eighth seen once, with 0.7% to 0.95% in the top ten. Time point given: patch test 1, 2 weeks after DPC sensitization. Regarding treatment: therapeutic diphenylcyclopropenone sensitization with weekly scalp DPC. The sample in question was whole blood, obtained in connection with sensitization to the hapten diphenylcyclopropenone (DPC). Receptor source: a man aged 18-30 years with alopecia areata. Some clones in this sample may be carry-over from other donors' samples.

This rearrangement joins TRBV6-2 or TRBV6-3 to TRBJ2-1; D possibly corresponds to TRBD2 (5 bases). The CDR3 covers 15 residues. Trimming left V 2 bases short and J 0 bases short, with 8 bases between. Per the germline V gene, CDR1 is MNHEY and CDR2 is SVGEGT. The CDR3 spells CASSYGRSSYNEQFF. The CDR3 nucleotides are TGTGCCAGCAGTTACGGGAGAAGCTCCTACAATGAGCAGTTCTTC.

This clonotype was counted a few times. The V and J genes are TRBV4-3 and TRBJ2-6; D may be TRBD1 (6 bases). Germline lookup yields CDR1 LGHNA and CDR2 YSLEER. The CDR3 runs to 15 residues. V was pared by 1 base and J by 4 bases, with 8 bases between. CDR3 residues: CASSQVGAGANVLTF. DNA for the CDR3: TGCGCCAGCAGCCAAGTGGGGGCCGGGGCCAACGTCCTGACTTTC.

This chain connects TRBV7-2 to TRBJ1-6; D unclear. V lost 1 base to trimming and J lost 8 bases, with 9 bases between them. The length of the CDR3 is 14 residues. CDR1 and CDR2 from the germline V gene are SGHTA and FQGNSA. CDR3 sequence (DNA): TGTGCCAGCAGCTTAGAGAGGGCGTATTCACCCCTCCACTTT. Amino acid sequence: CASSLERAYSPLHF.

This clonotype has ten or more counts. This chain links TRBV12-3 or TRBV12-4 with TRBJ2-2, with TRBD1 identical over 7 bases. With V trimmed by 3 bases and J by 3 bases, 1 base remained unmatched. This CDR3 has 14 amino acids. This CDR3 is CASSFTGDTGELFF. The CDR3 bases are TGTGCCAGCAGTTTCACAGGGGACACCGGGGAGCTGTTTTTT.

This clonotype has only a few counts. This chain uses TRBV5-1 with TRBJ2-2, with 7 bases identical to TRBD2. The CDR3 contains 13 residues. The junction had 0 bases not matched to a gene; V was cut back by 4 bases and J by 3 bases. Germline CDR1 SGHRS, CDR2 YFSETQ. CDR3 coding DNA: TGCGCCAGCAGCCGGGGGGACACCGGGGAGCTGTTTTTT. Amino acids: CASSRGDTGELFF.

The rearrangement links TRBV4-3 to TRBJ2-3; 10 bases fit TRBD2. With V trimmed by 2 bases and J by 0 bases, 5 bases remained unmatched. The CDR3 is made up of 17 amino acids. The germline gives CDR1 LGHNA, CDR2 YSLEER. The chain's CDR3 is CASSQHLAGASTDTQYF. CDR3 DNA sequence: TGCGCCAGCAGCCAACACCTAGCGGGGGCTAGCACAGATACGCAGTATTTT.

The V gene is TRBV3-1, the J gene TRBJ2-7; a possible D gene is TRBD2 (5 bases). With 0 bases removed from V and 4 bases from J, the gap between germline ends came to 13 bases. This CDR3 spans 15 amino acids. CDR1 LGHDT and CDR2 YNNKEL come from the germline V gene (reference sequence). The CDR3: CASSQDRSGPYEQYF. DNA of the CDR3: TGTGCCAGCAGCCAAGATAGGAGCGGACCATACGAGCAGTACTTC.

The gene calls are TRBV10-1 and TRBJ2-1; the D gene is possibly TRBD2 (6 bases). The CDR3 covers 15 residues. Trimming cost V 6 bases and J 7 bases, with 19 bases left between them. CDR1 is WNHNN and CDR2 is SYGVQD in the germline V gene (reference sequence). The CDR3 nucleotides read TGCGCCAGCAGCGACTTTGGGACTGGACGAAATGAGCAGTTCTTC. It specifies CASSDFGTGRNEQFF.